This TCR beta chain was sequenced during a study of molecular identifiers for immune sequencing clone quantification. Study in general: Replicates split RNA from approximately 22,000 or 94,000 naive CD8 cells five ways, and the researchers sequenced four portions.

On this clonotype itself: Its antigen remains unidentified. This could be a read error, since a much larger clone is one nucleotide away.

When naive CD8 T cells were sorted, they were gated as CD8+CD4-CCR7+CD45RA+. Study-level results: Whereas naive cells kept under 1% of molecules in clones above 20 RNA copies, such clones held over 97% in effectors.

Germline V lookup: CDR1 MNHNS, CDR2 SASEGT. The CDR3 is made up of 13 amino acids. Both previously described methods and listed TCR primers were employed to make bulk TCR libraries. One entry per CDR3 protein results from TCRdb running MiXCR on the PCR reads. The profile covers 550,000 to 750,000 distinct CDR3 sequences, with around 20% appearing a single time and roughly 0.83% taken by the ten largest. The receptor's source is a human donor in good health. Some libraries in this study had Jurkat cell RNA spiked in. The sample was naive CD8+ T cells from blood, with Jurkat cell RNA spiked in. Regarding subset: FACS-sorted CD8+CD4-CCR7+CD45RA+ naive T cells. The chain carries TRBV6-1 and TRBJ1-2; D gene unclear. The CDR3 sequence: CAGSDWTRNGYTF. CDR3 bases: TGTGCCGGCAGTGATTGGACGAGGAATGGCTACACCTTC.